What follows are 32 T cell receptor beta chains derived from one specimen sequenced in a study of T-cell memory formation after mild COVID-19. In TCRdb, the 5' RACE reads were re-called with MiXCR into one record per CDR3 protein. Of 25,000 to 35,000 distinct CDR3 sequences in the sample, approximately 7% were seen once. The sequenced material came from PBMCs or a T cell subset sorted from them (not recorded which). The receptor source for this set is an adult woman who had mild COVID-19 (a few samples of this study predate the infection). Cell type and time point are not known.

This clonotype has at least ten counts. The chain carries TRBV6-5 and TRBJ2-7; D may correspond to TRBD1 or TRBD2 (5 bases each). The CDR3 is 15 residues long. In germline, CDR1 is MNHEY, CDR2 SVGAGI. The V end was cut by 0 bases, the J end by 0 bases, with 9 bases between. CDR3 nucleotides: TGTGCCAGCAGTTACTCGGCAGGGAGCTCCTACGAGCAGTACTTC. It specifies CASSYSAGSSYEQYF.

The sample holds many counts of this clonotype. This chain links TRBV18 with TRBJ1-1; D perhaps matches TRBD1 (5 bases). The CDR3 runs to 16 residues. Germline V gene data show CDR1 as KGHSH and CDR2 as LQKENI. V was trimmed by 3 bases and J by 3 bases, leaving 17 bases between them. The CDR3 DNA follows: TGTGCCAGCTCACCCCCCGGTGGGGCAGCGCACACTGAAGCTTTCTTT. This sequence encodes CASSPPGGAAHTEAFF.

This clonotype was picked up many times. The chain joins TRBV7-8 to TRBJ2-1, with D possibly TRBD2 on 6 matching bases. Germline V CDR1 and CDR2: SGHVS, FQNEAQ. V was pared by 5 bases and J by 5 bases, with 16 bases between. CDR3 length: 15 residues. The CDR3 nucleotides read TGTGCCAGCAGCGCGGGACTGCTAAATCACAATGAGCAGTTCTTC. Its protein is CASSAGLLNHNEQFF.

The sample holds many counts of this clonotype. The genes are TRBV7-9 and TRBJ2-2; 7 nucleotides agree with TRBD2. The CDR3 runs 16 residues. CDR1 and CDR2 from the germline V gene are SEHNR and FQNEAQ (reference sequence). The V and J ends lost 7 bases and 4 bases, in that order; junction bases with no gene match: 12. The CDR3 DNA is TGTGCCAGCATCTCCAGGGACTACTTTTTCACCGGGGAGCTGTTTTTT. It is translated as CASISRDYFFTGELFF.

This clonotype was seen ten or more times. This chain uses TRBV20-1 with TRBJ2-3; perhaps TRBD2 as D (6 bases). CDR1 is DFQATT and CDR2 is SNEGSKA in the germline V gene (reference sequence). V was trimmed by 6 bases and J by 1 base, leaving 14 bases between them. The CDR3 is 14 amino acids. The CDR3 DNA reads as TGCAGTGCCACGGGAGCGGCTCGCACAGATACGCAGTATTTT. This translates into CSATGAARTDTQYF.

This clonotype was recorded many times. This rearrangement joins TRBV10-3 to TRBJ1-1; D uncertain. Germline-derived CDR1 and CDR2 are ENHRY and SYGVKD. Trimming took 4 bases from V and 5 from J, leaving 8 bases between them. The CDR3 spans 12 residues. This chain's CDR3 is CAISGRGTEAFF. The CDR3, as DNA: TGTGCCATCAGTGGACGGGGAACTGAAGCTTTCTTT.

In its sample, this clonotype was seen many times. The chain links TRBV20-1 to TRBJ2-4; tentatively, D is TRBD1 (6 bases). The CDR3 has 16 amino acids. In germline, CDR1 is DFQATT, CDR2 SNEGSKA (reference sequence). The V end lost 5 bases, the J end lost 1 base, and 18 bases lay between the germline ends. Here the CDR3 DNA reads TGCAGTGCTCCAAAATCAGGGGCTTTCGCCAAAAACATTCAGTACTTC. Its protein product is CSAPKSGAFAKNIQYF.

At least ten counts were recorded for this clonotype. J is TRBJ2-3 and V is TRBV2; no clear D. CDR1 is SNHLY and CDR2 is FYNNEI in the germline V gene. Between the trimmed V and J ends, which lost 3 bases and 6 bases, there was a span of 7 bases. CDR3 size: 12 residues. For the CDR3, the DNA is TGTGCCAGCAGTGACCCCAGGGATACGCAGTATTTT. It specifies CASSDPRDTQYF.

This clonotype showed up many times. This chain links TRBV2 with TRBJ1-6, with TRBD1 identical over 7 bases. Unmatched junction bases numbered 12, after V lost 7 bases and J lost 9 bases. The CDR3 extends over 15 amino acids. Looked up from germline, CDR1 is SNHLY and CDR2 is FYNNEI. The CDR3 sequence is CASNQGGNLGSPLHF. The CDR3 DNA sequence: TGTGCCAGCAACCAGGGGGGGAACCTAGGTTCACCCCTCCACTTT.

In this sample, this clonotype turned up many times. Because the CDR3 is missing its conserved closing phenylalanine or tryptophan, this is likely a read error. The rearrangement links TRBV4-1 to TRBJ1-2; D is ambiguous. CDR3 length: 17 residues. The V and J ends lost 0 bases and 0 bases respectively, with 14 bases between them. Germline CDR1 reads MGHRA; CDR2 reads YSYEKL. The CDR3 sequence is CASSQEFFRGPNYGYTL. CDR3 sequence (DNA): TGCGCCAGCAGCCAAGAGTTTTTTCGCGGGCCTAACTATGGCTACACCCTC.

The J gene is TRBJ2-3, the V gene TRBV5-1; 9 bases line up with TRBD2. Germline CDR1 reads SGHRS; CDR2 reads YFSETQ. The CDR3 is 15 amino acids. The V segment lost 1 base and the J segment 1 base; nucleotides outside the gene matches: 1. CDR3 coding DNA: TGCGCCAGCAGCTTGCGCGGGGGGGGCACAGATACGCAGTATTTT. Amino acid sequence: CASSLRGGGTDTQYF. Full variable domain (outside the CDR3, taken from reference TRBV5-1 and TRBJ2-3): KAGVTQTPRYLIKTRGQQVTLSCSPISGHRSVSWYQQTPGQGLQFLFEYFSETQRNKGNFPGRFSGRQFSNSRSEMNVSTLELGDSALYLCASSLRGGGTDTQYFGPGTRLTVL.

The sample holds many counts of this clonotype. The CDR3 DNA reads TGCAGCGTTGACACGAGGGGATACACTGAAGCTTTCTTT. Residues: CSVDTRGYTEAFF. This sequence joins TRBV29-1 and TRBJ1-1; D may be TRBD1 (5 bases). CDR1 is SQVTM, CDR2 ANQGSEA, per germline. There are 13 residues in the CDR3. Trimming removed 3 bases from V and 3 bases from J, with 11 bases in between. Full variable domain (rest looked up from reference TRBV29-1 and TRBJ1-1): SAVISQKPSRDICQRGTSLTIQCQVDSQVTMMFWYRQQPGQSLTLIATANQGSEATYESGFVIDKFPISRPNLTFSTLTVSNMSPEDSSIYLCSVDTRGYTEAFFGQGTRLTVV.

This clonotype was counted many times. The rearrangement links TRBV7-9 to TRBJ2-5, with D tentatively TRBD1 (5 bases). The CDR3 consists of 15 residues. CDR1 is SEHNR and CDR2 is FQNEAQ in the germline V gene (reference sequence). V was cut by 3 bases and J by 0 bases, with 11 bases left in between. DNA for the CDR3: TGTGCCAGCAGCTTCTACCGACAGTACCAAGAGACCCAGTACTTC. This codes for CASSFYRQYQETQYF.

This clonotype was counted at least ten times. The J gene is TRBJ2-5, the V gene TRBV19; no reliable D call. Germline assignment: CDR1 LNHDA and CDR2 SQIVND (reference sequence). The ends were cut back, 10 bases at V and 2 bases at J, with 14 bases in the middle. The CDR3 covers 13 residues. The CDR3 coding sequence is TGTGCCACTAAGGAATACTTTCAAGAGACCCAGTACTTC. Its protein product is CATKEYFQETQYF.

This clonotype was seen repeatedly, ten times or more. This sequence joins TRBV7-2 and TRBJ1-6, with 10 bases fitting TRBD1. The V gene's germline CDR1 is SGHTA and CDR2 FQGNSA. V lost 3 bases, J lost 10 bases, and 6 bases stayed unmatched. The CDR3 is 15 residues long. CDR3 sequence: CASSFRQGAGSPLHF. DNA for the CDR3: TGTGCCAGCAGCTTCCGACAGGGGGCTGGGTCACCCCTCCACTTT.

This clonotype was seen many times. The rearrangement joins TRBV6-6 to TRBJ2-1; 8 nucleotides line up with TRBD2. With 8 bases clipped from V and 9 bases from J, the junction kept 21 bases outside the gene matches. Per the germline V gene, CDR1 is MNHNY and CDR2 is SVGAGI (reference sequence). This CDR3 region has 17 residues. The DNA for the CDR3 is TGTGCCAGCCGATTCTCCGGGGGGGGGCGTTTTCGGTTTGAGCAGTTCTTC. Encoded protein: CASRFSGGGRFRFEQFF.

Many counts were recorded for this clonotype. This CDR3 reads CASSQDYETNEKLFF. The CDR3 DNA reads as TGCGCCAGCAGCCAAGATTATGAGACTAATGAAAAACTGTTTTTT. V and J are TRBV4-1 and TRBJ1-4; no reliable D call. Trimming removed 0 bases at V and 2 bases at J, with 7 bases between. Germline V CDR1 and CDR2: MGHRA, YSYEKL. The CDR3 has 15 residues.

This chain connects TRBV3-1 to TRBJ1-2, with a weak D call TRBD1 (6 bases). This CDR3 comprises 15 residues. Trimming removed 3 bases at V and 4 bases at J, with 15 bases between. Germline V gives CDR1 LGHDT, CDR2 YNNKEL (reference sequence). The CDR3 DNA is TGTGCCAGCAGCCAGAGGGGAGGGGGATTCTATGGCTACACCTTC. Translated: CASSQRGGGFYGYTF.

At least ten counts were recorded for this clonotype. The J gene is TRBJ1-1, the V gene TRBV10-3, with a weak D call TRBD1 (5 bases). The CDR3 loop spans 16 amino acids. The germline CDR1 and CDR2 sequences are ENHRY and SYGVKD. V was trimmed by 0 bases and J by 5 bases, leaving 16 bases between them. The CDR3 nucleotides are TGTGCCATCAGTGAGTCGAATCTGGGGGGAGGAACTGAAGCTTTCTTT. Protein: CAISESNLGGGTEAFF.

This clonotype was found many times. The rearrangement joins TRBV10-3 to TRBJ2-7, with D tentatively TRBD2 (5 bases). V lost 0 bases to trimming and J lost 3 bases, with 15 bases between them. The CDR3 spans 16 residues. Germline CDR1 and CDR2: ENHRY and SYGVKD. Here the CDR3 DNA reads TGTGCCATCAGTGAGTCTCACGGGGAAAAAGACTACGAGCAGTACTTC. This sequence encodes CAISESHGEKDYEQYF.

There are many counts of this clonotype. This chain uses TRBV7-8 with TRBJ1-3, with D tentatively TRBD1 (6 bases). This CDR3 comprises 14 residues. The germline V gene encodes CDR1 SGHVS and CDR2 FQNEAQ. The ends were cut back, 5 bases at V and 7 bases at J, with 15 bases in the middle. For the CDR3, the DNA is TGTGCCAGCAGCGAGCAGGGGCTGGGGAACACCATATATTTT. Protein product: CASSEQGLGNTIYF. The full variable domain, completed using reference TRBV7-8 and TRBJ1-3, is GAGVSQSPRYKVAKRGQDVALRCDPISGHVSLFWYQQALGQGPEFLTYFQNEAQLDKSGLPSDRFFAERPEGSVSTLKIQRTQQEDSAVYLCASSEQGLGNTIYFGEGSWLTVV.

This clonotype was counted ten times or more. V usage is TRBV6-5 and J usage is TRBJ2-1, with 9 bases identical to TRBD2. The CDR3 loop spans 16 amino acids. Germline trimming cut 1 base from V and 3 bases from J; bases unmatched to any gene: 4. Germline V gives CDR1 MNHEY, CDR2 SVGAGI. The CDR3: CASSYWGGGVYNEQFF. The CDR3, as DNA: TGTGCCAGCAGTTACTGGGGCGGGGGGGTCTACAATGAGCAGTTCTTC.

This clonotype was found many times. The gene calls are TRBV6-5 and TRBJ2-6; D gene unclear. This CDR3 is built from 18 residues. V was cut by 2 bases and J by 0 bases, with 14 bases left in between. Germline-derived CDR1 and CDR2 are MNHEY and SVGAGI. The CDR3 protein is CASSYVAAEFSGANVLTF. CDR3 DNA sequence: TGTGCCAGCAGTTACGTGGCAGCCGAATTCTCTGGGGCCAACGTCCTGACTTTC.

V is TRBV3-1 and J is TRBJ2-7, with TRBD1 as a possible D gene (5 bases). The length of the CDR3 is 12 residues. CDR1 LGHDT and CDR2 YNNKEL come from the germline V gene (reference sequence). The germline V and J ends were trimmed by 5 bases and 1 base, with 6 bases remaining between them. CDR3 coding DNA: TGTGCCAGCAGCAAGGGGTCCTACGAGCAGTACTTC. It codes for CASSKGSYEQYF.

This clonotype was detected many times. The J gene is TRBJ2-3, the V gene TRBV7-2, with 11 bases identical to TRBD2. The V and J ends lost 6 bases and 4 bases, in that order; junction bases with no gene match: 6. The CDR3 has 15 amino acids. Germline lookup yields CDR1 SGHTA and CDR2 FQGNSA. The DNA of the CDR3 is TGTGCCAGCAGAACTAGCGGGAGTGTGGCAGATACGCAGTATTTT. Its protein product is CASRTSGSVADTQYF.

Sample share makes this clonotype medium-sized. The rearrangement uses TRBV27 and TRBJ1-2; no clear D gene. The CDR3 extends over 13 amino acids. With 0 bases removed from V and 5 bases from J, the gap between germline ends came to 7 bases. CDR1 MNHEY and CDR2 SMNVEV come from the germline V gene (reference sequence). The CDR3 DNA is TGTGCCAGCAGTTTATCAGGGCTATATGGCTACACCTTC. It encodes CASSLSGLYGYTF.

Comments on this clonotype: A much larger clone differs by one base, so this may be a read error. The genes are TRBV5-1 and TRBJ1-2; 10 bases are shared with TRBD1. Germline CDR1 reads SGHRS; CDR2 reads YFSETQ. This CDR3 is 15 amino acids long. The CDR3 DNA reads TGCGACAGCAGCTCAGGACAGGGGGAAAGCTATGGCTACACCTTC. The encoded protein is CDSSSGQGESYGYTF.

The table lists this clonotype with many counts. The chain is built from TRBV5-1 and TRBJ1-1, with TRBD1 matching over 7 bases. J lost 0 bases, V lost 6 bases, and 2 bases had no gene match. The V gene's germline CDR1 is SGHRS and CDR2 YFSETQ. The CDR3 has 13 residues. CDR3 amino acids: CASTGQMNTEAFF. CDR3 nucleotide sequence: TGCGCCAGCACGGGACAGATGAACACTGAAGCTTTCTTT.

At least ten counts were recorded for this clonotype. The chain carries TRBV6-2 or TRBV6-3 and TRBJ2-1, with 10 bases aligning to TRBD2. The V gene's germline CDR1 is MNHEY and CDR2 SVGEGT. Trimming cost V 5 bases and J 1 base; bases outside gene matches: 2. The CDR3 contains 15 residues. CDR3 sequence: CASSRTSGSYNEQFF. The CDR3 coding sequence is TGTGCCAGCAGTCGGACTAGCGGTTCCTACAATGAGCAGTTCTTC.

This clonotype is termed medium-sized. J is TRBJ2-5 and V is TRBV7-6; no clear D. Germline V gene data show CDR1 as SGHVS and CDR2 as FNYEAQ. V was pared by 0 bases and J by 1 base, with 6 bases between. The CDR3 is 14 amino acids. CDR3 in DNA: TGTGCCAGCAGCTTAGCGGTGGTCCAAGAGACCCAGTACTTC. Translated, it gives CASSLAVVQETQYF. The full variable domain, completed using reference TRBV7-6 and TRBJ2-5, is GAGVSQSPRYKVTKRGQDVALRCDPISGHVSLYWYRQALGQGPEFLTYFNYEAQQDKSGLPNDRFSAERPEGSISTLTIQRTEQRDSAMYRCASSLAVVQETQYFGPGTRLLVL.

The table lists this clonotype with many counts. The chain uses TRBV20-1 and TRBJ2-7, with 8 bases identical to TRBD1. In germline, CDR1 is DFQATT, CDR2 SNEGSKA (reference sequence). This CDR3 is built from 12 residues. The J segment lost 2 bases and the V segment lost 6 bases, leaving 3 bases of the junction unmatched. The CDR3 DNA follows: TGCAGTGCCACGACAGGGGCCTACGAGCAGTACTTC. Its translation: CSATTGAYEQYF.

The table lists this clonotype with many counts. The chain uses TRBV10-3 and TRBJ2-7, with 8 nucleotides matching TRBD2. The V segment lost 5 bases and the J segment 4 bases; nucleotides outside the gene matches: 7. The CDR3 is made up of 14 amino acids. Germline CDR1 and CDR2: ENHRY and SYGVKD. Here the CDR3 DNA reads TGTGCCATCAGTCCGCTAGCGGGTAATTACGAGCAGTACTTC. Translating gives CAISPLAGNYEQYF.